The subject of this entry is one T cell receptor (beta chain). Produced via immunoSEQ multiplex PCR; TCRdb's table is partial and in-frame only. The top ten clones hold over 1% of a sample with fewer than 95,000 clones, 85% to 90% of them seen once. V trimming: 7 bases; J trimming: 4 bases; junction bases outside the gene matches: 6. Per germline, CDR1 WNHNN and CDR2 SYGVQD (reference sequence). CDR3 length: 14 amino acids. The data were taken from a study of control samples from healthy donors and cancer patients. This TCR was sampled from a woman between 50 and 59 years old in good health. The J gene is TRBJ1-4, the V gene TRBV10-1, with TRBD1 matching over 7 bases. The sample was blood. The chain's CDR3 is CASTSGQFNEKLFF. The CDR3 DNA reads TGCGCCAGCACCTCGGGACAGTTTAATGAAAAACTGTTTTTT.